This T cell receptor (beta chain) was recovered during a study of shared clonotypes between healthy human individuals. Overall study findings and caveats: It was the few donors that limited the genetic and exposure-history diversity represented. The study sampled only blood, and tissue repertoires likely differ.

Remarks on this clone: No antigen is known for it.

Per the study methods: As immunoSEQ supplied junction-only sequences (without quality scores), filtering differed. Produced via immunoSEQ multiplex PCR; TCRdb's table is partial and in-frame only. V and J calls and clone size come straight from that table; D and trimming were deduced from the DNA. The table shows fewer than 1.8 million clones, with about 98.5% occurring only once. Partitioning of CD4+ cells yielded a CD45RA+ naive subset and a CD45RA-negative memory subset. Trimming stripped 3 bases from V and 5 bases from J, with 13 bases between. CDR3 length: 14 residues. The V gene's germline CDR1 is MNHEY and CDR2 SVGAGI.

The origin of this receptor is a man aged 25-40 years in good health. The genes are TRBV6-5 and TRBJ1-1; the D is unclear. Sequencing was done on a sample of naive CD4+ T cells sorted from blood. The subset was: CD45RA+ positively selected. The CDR3 region has the DNA TGTGCCAGCAGTTATACCGGCCCTCGGACTGAAGCTTTCTTT. It is translated as CASSYTGPRTEAFF.